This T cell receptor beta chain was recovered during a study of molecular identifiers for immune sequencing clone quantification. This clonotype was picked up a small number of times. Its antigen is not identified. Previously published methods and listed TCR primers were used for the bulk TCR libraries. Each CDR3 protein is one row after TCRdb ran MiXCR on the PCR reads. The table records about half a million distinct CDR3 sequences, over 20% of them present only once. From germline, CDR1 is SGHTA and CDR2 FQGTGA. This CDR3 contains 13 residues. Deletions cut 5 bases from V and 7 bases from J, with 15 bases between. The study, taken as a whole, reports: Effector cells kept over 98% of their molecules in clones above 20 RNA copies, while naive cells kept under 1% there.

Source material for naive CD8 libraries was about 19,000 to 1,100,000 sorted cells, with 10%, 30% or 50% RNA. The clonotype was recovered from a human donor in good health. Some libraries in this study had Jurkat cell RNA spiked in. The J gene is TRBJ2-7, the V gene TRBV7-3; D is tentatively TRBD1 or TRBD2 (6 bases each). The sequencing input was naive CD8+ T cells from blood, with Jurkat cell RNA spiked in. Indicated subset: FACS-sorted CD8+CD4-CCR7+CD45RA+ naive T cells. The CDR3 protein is CASSQVQGGEQYF. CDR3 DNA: TGTGCCAGCAGCCAGGTTCAAGGGGGGGAGCAGTACTTC. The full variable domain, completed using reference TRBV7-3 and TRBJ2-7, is GAGVSQTPSNKVTEKGKYVELRCDPISGHTALYWYRQSLGQGPEFLIYFQGTGAADDSGLPNDRFFAVRPEGSVSTLKIQRTERGDSAVYLCASSQVQGGEQYFGPGTRLTVT.